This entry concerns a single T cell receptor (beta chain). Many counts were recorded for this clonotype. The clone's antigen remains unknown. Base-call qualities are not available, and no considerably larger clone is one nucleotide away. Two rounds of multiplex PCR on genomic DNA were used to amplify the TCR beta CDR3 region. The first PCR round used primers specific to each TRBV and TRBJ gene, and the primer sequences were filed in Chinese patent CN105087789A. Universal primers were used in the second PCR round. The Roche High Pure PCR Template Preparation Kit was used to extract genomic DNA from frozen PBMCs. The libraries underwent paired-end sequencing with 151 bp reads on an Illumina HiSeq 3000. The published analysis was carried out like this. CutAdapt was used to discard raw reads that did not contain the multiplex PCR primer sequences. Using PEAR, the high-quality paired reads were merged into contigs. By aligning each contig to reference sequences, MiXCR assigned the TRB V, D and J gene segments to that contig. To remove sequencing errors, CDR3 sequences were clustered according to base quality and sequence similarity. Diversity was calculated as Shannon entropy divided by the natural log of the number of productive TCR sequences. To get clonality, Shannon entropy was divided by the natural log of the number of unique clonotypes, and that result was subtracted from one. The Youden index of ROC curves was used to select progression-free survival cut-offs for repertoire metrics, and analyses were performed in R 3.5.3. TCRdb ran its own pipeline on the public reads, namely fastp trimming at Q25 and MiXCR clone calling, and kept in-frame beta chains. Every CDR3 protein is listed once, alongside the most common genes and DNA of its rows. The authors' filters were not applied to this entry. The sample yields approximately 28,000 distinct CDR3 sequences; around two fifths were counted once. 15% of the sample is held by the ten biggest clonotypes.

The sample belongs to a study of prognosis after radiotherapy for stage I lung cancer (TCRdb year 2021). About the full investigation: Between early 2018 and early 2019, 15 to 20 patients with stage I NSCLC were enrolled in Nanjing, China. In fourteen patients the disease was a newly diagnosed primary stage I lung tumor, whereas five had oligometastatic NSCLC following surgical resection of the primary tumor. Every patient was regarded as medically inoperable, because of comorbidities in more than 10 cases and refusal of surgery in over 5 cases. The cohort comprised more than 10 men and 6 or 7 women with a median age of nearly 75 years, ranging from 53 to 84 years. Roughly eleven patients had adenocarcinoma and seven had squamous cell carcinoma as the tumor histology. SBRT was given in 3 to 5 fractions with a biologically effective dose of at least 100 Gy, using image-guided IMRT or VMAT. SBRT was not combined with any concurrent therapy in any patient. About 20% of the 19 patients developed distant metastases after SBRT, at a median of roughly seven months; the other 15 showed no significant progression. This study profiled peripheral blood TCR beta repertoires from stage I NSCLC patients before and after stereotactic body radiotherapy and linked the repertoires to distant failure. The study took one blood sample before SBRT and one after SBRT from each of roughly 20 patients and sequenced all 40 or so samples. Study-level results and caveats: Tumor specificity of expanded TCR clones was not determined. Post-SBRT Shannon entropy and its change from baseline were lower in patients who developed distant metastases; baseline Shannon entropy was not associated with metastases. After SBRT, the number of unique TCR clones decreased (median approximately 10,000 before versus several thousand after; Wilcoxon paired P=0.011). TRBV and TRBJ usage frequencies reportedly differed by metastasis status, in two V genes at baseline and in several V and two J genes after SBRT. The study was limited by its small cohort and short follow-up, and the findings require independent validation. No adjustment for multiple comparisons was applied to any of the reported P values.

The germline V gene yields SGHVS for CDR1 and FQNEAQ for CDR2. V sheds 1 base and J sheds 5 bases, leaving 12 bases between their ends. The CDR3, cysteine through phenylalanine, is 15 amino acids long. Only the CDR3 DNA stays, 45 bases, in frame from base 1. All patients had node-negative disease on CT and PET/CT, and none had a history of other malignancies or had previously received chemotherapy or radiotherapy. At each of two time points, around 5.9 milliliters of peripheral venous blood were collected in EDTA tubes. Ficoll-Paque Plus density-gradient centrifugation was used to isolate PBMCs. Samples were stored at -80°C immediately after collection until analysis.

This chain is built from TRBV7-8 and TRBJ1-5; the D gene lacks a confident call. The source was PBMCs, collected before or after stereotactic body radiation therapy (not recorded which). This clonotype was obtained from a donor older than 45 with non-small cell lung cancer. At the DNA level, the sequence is TGTGCCAGCAGCTTAGTGTCGGTCGCGGATCAGCCCCAGCATTTT. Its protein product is CASSLVSVADQPQHF.